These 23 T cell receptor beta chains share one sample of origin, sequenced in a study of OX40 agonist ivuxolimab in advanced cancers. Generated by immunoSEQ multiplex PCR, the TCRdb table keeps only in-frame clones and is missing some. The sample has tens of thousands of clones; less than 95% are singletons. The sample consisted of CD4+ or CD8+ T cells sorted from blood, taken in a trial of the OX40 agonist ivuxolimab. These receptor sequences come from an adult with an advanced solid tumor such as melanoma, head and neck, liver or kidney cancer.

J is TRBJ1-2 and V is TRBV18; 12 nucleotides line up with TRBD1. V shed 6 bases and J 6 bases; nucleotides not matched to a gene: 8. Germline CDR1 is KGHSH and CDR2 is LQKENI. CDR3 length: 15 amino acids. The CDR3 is CASSLRDRGPHGYTF. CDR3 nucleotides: TGTGCCAGCTCCCTCCGGGACAGGGGGCCCCATGGCTACACCTTC.

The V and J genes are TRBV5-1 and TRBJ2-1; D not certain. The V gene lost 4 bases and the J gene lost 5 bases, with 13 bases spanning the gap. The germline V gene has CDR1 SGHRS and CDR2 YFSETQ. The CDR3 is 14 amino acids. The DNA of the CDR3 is TGCGCCAGCAGCATAAATGGACGGGACAATGAGCAGTTCTTC. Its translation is CASSINGRDNEQFF.

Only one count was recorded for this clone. The CDR3 loop reads CASSLAQGAGSGANVLTF. CDR3 coding DNA: TGCGCCAGCAGCTTGGCACAGGGGGCTGGCTCTGGGGCCAACGTCCTGACTTTC. The chain links TRBV5-1 to TRBJ2-6, with 9 bases fitting TRBD1. The V gene end was trimmed by 0 bases and the J gene end by 0 bases; junction bases not matched to a gene: 4. The CDR3 runs to 18 residues. Germline V lookup: CDR1 SGHRS, CDR2 YFSETQ.

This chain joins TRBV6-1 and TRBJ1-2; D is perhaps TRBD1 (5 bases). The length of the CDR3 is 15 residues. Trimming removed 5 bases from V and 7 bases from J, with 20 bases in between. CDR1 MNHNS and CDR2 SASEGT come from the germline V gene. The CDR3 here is CASSFGTAVGVGYTF. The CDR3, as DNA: TGTGCCAGCAGTTTTGGGACGGCGGTTGGAGTTGGCTACACCTTC.

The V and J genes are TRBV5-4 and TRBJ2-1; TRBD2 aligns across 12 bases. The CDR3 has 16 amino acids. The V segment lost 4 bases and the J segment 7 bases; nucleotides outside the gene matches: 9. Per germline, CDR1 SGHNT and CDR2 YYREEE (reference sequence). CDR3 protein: CASSPGSSGGDNEQFF. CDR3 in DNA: TGTGCCAGCAGCCCGGGCTCTAGCGGGGGGGATAATGAGCAGTTCTTC.

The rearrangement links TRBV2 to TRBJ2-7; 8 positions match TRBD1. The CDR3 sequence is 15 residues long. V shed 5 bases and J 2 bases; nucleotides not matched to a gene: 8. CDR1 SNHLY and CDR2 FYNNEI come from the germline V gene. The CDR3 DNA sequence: TGTGCCAGCAGTTTAGACAGGGGAAACCCCTACGAGCAGTACTTC. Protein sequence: CASSLDRGNPYEQYF.

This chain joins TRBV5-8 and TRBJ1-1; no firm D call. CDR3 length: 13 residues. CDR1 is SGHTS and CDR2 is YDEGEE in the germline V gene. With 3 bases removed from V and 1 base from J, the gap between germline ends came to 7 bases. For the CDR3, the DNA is TGTGCCAGCAGCTACCACAGGAACACTGAAGCTTTCTTT. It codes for CASSYHRNTEAFF.

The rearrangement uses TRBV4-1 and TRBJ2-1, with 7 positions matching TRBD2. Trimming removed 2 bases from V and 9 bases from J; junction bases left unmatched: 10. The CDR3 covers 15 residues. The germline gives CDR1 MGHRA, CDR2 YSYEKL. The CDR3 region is CASSQSGLAVFEQFF. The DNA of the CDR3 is TGCGCCAGCAGCCAATCCGGGCTAGCGGTTTTTGAGCAGTTCTTC.

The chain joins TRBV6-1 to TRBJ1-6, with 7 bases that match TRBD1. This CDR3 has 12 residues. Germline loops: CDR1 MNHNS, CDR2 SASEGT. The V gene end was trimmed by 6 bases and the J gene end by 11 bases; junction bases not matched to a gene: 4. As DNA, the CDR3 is TGTGCCAGCAGGAACAGGGGTGCACCCCTCCACTTT. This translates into CASRNRGAPLHF.

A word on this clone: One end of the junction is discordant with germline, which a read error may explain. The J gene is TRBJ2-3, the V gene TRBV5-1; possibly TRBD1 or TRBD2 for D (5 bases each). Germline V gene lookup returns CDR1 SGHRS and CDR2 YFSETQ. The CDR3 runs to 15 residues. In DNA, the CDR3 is TGCGCCAGCAGCAGAGGGGATATCCACACAAATACGCAGTATTTT. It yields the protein CASSRGDIHTNTQYF.

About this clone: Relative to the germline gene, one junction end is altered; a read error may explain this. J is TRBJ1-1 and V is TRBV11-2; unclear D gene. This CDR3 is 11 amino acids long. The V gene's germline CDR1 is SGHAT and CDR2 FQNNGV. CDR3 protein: CATQETPEAFF. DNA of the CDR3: TGTGCCACCCAAGAGACCCCTGAGGCTTTCTTT.

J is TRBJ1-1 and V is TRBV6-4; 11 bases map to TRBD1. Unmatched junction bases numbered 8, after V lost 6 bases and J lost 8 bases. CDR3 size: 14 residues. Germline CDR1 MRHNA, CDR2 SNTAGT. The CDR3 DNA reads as TGTGCCAGCAGAACGACGGACAGGGGGCAAGAAGCTTTCTTT. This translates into CASRTTDRGQEAFF.

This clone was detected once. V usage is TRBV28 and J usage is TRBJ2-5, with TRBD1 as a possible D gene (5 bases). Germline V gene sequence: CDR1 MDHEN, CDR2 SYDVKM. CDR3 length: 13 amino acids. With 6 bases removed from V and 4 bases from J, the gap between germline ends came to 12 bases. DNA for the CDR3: TGTGCCAGCAGGGCAGGGCGTAGAGAGACCCAGTACTTC. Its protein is CASRAGRRETQYF.

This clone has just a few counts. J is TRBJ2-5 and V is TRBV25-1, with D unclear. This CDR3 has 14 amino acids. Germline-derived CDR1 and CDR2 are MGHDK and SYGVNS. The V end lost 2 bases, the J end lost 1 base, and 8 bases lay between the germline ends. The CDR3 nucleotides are TGTGCCAGCAGTGAAATCGACCTCCAAGAGACCCAGTACTTC. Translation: CASSEIDLQETQYF.

CDR3 in amino acids: CASSRTSGGESNNEQFF. CDR3 in DNA: TGTGCCAGCAGCCGGACTAGCGGGGGGGAGAGTAACAATGAGCAGTTCTTC. The chain uses TRBV7-6 and TRBJ2-1, with 15 bases lining up with TRBD2. The trim removed 5 bases at V and 5 bases at J, leaving 7 bases unmatched. The CDR3 contains 17 residues. CDR1 and CDR2 (germline): SGHVS, FNYEAQ.

The CDR3 nucleotides read TGTGCCAGCAGCTTAGATCAGGACTATGGCTACACCTTC. The encoded protein is CASSLDQDYGYTF. V and J are TRBV5-4 and TRBJ1-2, with D unclear. The germline gives CDR1 SGHNT, CDR2 YYREEE (reference sequence). This CDR3 has 13 residues. Deletions cut 2 bases from V and 3 bases from J, with 8 bases between.

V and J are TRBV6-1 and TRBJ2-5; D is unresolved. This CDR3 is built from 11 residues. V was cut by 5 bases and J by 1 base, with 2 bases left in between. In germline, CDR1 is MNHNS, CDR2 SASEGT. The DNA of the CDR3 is TGTGCCAGCAGTACCCAAGAGACCCAGTACTTC. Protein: CASSTQETQYF.

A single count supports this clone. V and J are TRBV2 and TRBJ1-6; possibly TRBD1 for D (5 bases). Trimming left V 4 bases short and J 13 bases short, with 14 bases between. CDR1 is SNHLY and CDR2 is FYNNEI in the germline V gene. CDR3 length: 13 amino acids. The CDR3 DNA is TGTGCCAGCAGTGGGGGAGGGGACGTGCCCCTCCACTTT. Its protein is CASSGGGDVPLHF.

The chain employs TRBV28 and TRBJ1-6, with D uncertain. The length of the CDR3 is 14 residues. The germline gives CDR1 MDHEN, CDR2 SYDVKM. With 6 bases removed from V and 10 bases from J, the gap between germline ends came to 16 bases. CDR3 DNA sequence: TGTGCCAGCAGAGAGCCGGTCCCGGGGTCACCCCTCCACTTT. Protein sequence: CASREPVPGSPLHF.

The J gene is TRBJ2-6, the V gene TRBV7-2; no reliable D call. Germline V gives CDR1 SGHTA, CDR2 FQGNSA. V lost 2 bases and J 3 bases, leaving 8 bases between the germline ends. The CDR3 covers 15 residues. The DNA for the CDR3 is TGTGCCAGCAGCTTATGGCCGAGTGGGGCCAACGTCCTGACTTTC. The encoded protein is CASSLWPSGANVLTF.

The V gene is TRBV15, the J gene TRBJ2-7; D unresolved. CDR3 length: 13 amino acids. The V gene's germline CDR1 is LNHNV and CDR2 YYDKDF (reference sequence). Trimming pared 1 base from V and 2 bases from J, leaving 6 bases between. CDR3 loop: CATSRGQTYEQYV. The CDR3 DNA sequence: TGTGCCACCAGCAGAGGCCAGACCTACGAGCAGTACGTC.

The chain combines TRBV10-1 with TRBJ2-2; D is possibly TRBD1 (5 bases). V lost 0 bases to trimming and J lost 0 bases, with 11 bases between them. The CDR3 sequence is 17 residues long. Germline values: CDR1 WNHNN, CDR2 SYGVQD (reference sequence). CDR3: CASSESFRASNTGELFF. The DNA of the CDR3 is TGCGCCAGCAGTGAGTCCTTCAGGGCCTCGAACACCGGGGAGCTGTTTTTT.

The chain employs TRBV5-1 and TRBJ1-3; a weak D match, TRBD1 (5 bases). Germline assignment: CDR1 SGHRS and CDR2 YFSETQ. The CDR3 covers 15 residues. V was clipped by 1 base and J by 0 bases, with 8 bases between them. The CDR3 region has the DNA TGCGCCAGCAGCTTGAACGGGGGCTCTGGAAACACCATATATTTT. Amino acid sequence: CASSLNGGSGNTIYF.